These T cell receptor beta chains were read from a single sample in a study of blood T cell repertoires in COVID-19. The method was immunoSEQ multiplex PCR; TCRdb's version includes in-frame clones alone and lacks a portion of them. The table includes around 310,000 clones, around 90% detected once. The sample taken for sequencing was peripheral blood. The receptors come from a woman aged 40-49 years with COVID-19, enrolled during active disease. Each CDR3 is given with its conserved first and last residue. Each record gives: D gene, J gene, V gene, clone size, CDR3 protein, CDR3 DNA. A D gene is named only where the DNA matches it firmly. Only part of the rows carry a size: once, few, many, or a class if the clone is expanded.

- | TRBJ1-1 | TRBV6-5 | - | CASSFDRSENTEAFF | TGTGCCAGCAGCTTCGACAGGTCCGAGAACACTGAAGCTTTCTTT
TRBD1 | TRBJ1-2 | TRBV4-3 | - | CASSLAWTGLYGYTF | TGCGCCAGCAGCCTCGCTTGGACAGGACTTTATGGCTACACCTTC
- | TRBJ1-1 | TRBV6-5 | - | CASIETGREDEAFF | TGTGCCAGCATCGAAACAGGGAGGGAAGATGAAGCTTTCTTT
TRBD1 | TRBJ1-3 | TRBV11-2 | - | CASSLTGTGAGNTIYF | TGTGCCAGCAGCCTGACCGGGACAGGAGCTGGAAACACCATATATTTT
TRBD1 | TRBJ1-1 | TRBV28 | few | CASSFWETGFNTEAFF | TGTGCCAGCAGTTTTTGGGAGACAGGGTTTAACACTGAAGCTTTCTTT
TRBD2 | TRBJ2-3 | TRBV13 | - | CASSLDHRGDTDTQYF | TGTGCCAGCAGCTTAGATCACCGGGGGGATACAGATACGCAGTATTTT
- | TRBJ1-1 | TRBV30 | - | CAWSVQTDPTEAFF | TGTGCCTGGAGTGTCCAGACAGATCCCACTGAAGCTTTCTTT
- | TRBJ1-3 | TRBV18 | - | CASSPNGLGNTIYF | TGTGCCAGCTCACCAAATGGACTGGGAAACACCATATATTTT
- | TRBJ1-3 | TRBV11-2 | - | CASSLGQLNTIYF | TGTGCCAGCAGCCTCGGACAGCTAAACACCATATATTTT
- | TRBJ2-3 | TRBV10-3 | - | CAITHDYLSTDTQYF | TGTGCCATCACTCACGACTACCTAAGCACAGATACGCAGTATTTT
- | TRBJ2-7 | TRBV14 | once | CASSRGQNYEQYF | TGTGCCAGCAGCCGGGGGCAGAACTACGAGCAGTACTTC
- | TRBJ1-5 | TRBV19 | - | CASSIDGGGRQPQHF | TGTGCCAGTAGTATAGACGGGGGGGGCAGGCAGCCCCAGCATTTT
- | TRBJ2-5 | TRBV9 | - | CASSVARAQYF | TGTGCCAGCAGCGTGGCTCGGGCCCAGTACTTC
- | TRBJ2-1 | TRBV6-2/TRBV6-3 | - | CASSPSGPIGGQFF | TGTGCCAGCAGTCCCAGTGGACCAATAGGAGGGCAGTTCTTC
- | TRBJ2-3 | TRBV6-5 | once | CASSSRRGTDTQYF | TGTGCCAGCAGTTCGCGGAGGGGCACAGATACGCAGTATTTT
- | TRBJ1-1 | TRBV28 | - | CASSFPGHLNTEAFF | TGTGCCAGCAGTTTTCCGGGACACCTGAACACTGAAGCTTTCTTT
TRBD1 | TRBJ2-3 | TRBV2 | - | CASSEKAYQGARDDTQYF | TGTGCCAGCAGTGAAAAGGCCTATCAGGGGGCGAGGGATGATACGCAGTATTTT
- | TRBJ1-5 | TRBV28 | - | CASRSDYQPQHF | TGTGCCAGCAGATCAGATTATCAGCCCCAGCATTTT
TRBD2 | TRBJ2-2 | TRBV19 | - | CASTKLAGVATGELFF | TGTGCCAGTACCAAATTAGCGGGAGTAGCGACCGGGGAGCTGTTTTTT
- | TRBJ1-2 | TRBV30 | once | CAWSVGYSNYGYTF | TGTGCCTGGAGTGTTGGGTACAGTAACTATGGCTACACCTTC
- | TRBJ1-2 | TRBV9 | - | CASSPRGSNYGYTF | TGTGCCAGCAGCCCCCGGGGGTCGAACTATGGCTACACCTTC
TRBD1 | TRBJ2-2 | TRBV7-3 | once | CASSFTGDTGELFF | TGTGCCAGCAGCTTTACAGGGGACACCGGGGAGCTGTTTTTT
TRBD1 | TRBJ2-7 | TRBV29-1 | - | CSVGTGPYEQYF | TGCAGCGTTGGGACAGGCCCCTACGAGCAGTACTTC
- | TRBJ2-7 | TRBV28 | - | CASSLNRRGPSSYEQYF | TGTGCCAGCAGTTTGAACCGCCGTGGCCCTAGCTCCTACGAGCAGTACTTC
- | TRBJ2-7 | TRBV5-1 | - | CASSLGQHLYEQYF | TGCGCCAGCAGCTTGGGACAGCACCTCTACGAGCAGTACTTC
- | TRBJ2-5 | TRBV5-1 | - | CASSLPGTETQYF | TGCGCCAGCAGCTTACCGGGAACAGAGACCCAGTACTTC
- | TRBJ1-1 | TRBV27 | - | CASSDFNRPRFEAFF | TGTGCCAGCAGTGACTTTAACAGGCCCCGATTTGAAGCTTTCTTT
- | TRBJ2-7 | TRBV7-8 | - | CASSLIEGRHEQYF | TGTGCCAGCAGCTTAATCGAGGGTCGGCACGAGCAGTACTTC
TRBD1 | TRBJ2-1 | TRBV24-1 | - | CATSDPGTDYNEQFF | TGTGCCACCAGTGATCCCGGGACAGATTACAATGAGCAGTTCTTC
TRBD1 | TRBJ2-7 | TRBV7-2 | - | CASSLFGTGASSEQYF | TGTGCCAGCAGCTTATTCGGGACAGGGGCCTCCTCCGAGCAGTACTTC
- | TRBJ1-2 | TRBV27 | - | CASSSTTRDKQIRYGYTF | TGTGCCAGCAGTTCCACCACCCGGGATAAACAGATCAGATATGGCTACACCTTC
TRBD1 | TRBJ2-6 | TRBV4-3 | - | CASSQQGATGANVLTF | TGCGCCAGCAGCCAACAGGGGGCGACCGGGGCCAACGTCCTGACTTTC
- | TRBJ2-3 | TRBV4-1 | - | CASSQETGQPSQYF | TGCGCCAGCAGCCAAGAAACAGGGCAGCCTTCGCAGTATTTT
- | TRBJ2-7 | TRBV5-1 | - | CASSLARFGEQYF | TGCGCCAGCAGCTTGGCTCGGTTCGGCGAGCAGTACTTC
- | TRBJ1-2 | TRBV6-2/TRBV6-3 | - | CASSWVEEHYGYTF | TGTGCCAGCAGTTGGGTGGAGGAACACTATGGCTACACCTTC
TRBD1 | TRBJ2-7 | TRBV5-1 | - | CASSRTGLASYEQYF | TGCGCCAGCAGCAGGACAGGGCTAGCCTCCTACGAGCAGTACTTC
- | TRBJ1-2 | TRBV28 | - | CASREGTANYGYTF | TGTGCCAGCAGAGAAGGGACTGCTAACTATGGCTACACCTTC
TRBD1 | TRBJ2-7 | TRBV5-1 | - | CASSQDRGTHEQYF | TGCGCCAGCAGCCAGGACAGGGGGACCCACGAGCAGTACTTC
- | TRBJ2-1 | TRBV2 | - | CASSDDRLTYNEQFF | TGTGCCAGCAGTGACGACCGACTTACCTACAATGAGCAGTTCTTC
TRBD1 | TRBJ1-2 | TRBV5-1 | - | CASSWTGGDGYTF | TGCGCCAGCAGCTGGACAGGGGGCGACGGCTACACCTTC
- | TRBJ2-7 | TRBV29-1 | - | CSVASFDEQYF | TGCAGCGTTGCGTCCTTCGACGAGCAGTACTTC
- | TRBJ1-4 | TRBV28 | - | CASSSGTQGEKLFF | TGTGCCAGCAGTAGCGGGACCCAAGGGGAAAAACTGTTTTTT
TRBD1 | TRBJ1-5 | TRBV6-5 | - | CASSRDRANQPQHF | TGTGCCAGCAGTCGGGACAGGGCTAATCAGCCCCAGCATTTT
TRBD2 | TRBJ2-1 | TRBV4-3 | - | CASSQVPMAPGGPNEQFF | TGCGCCAGCAGCCAAGTCCCCATGGCCCCGGGAGGTCCCAATGAGCAGTTCTTC
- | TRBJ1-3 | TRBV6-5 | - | CASSYNGGSGNTIYF | TGTGCCAGCAGTTACAATGGCGGCTCTGGAAACACCATATATTTT
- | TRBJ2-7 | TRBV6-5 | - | CASSYSFRVSLYEQYF | TGTGCCAGCAGTTACTCGTTCAGGGTTTCACTCTACGAGCAGTACTTC
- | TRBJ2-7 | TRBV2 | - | CASSEGTAYYEQYF | TGTGCCAGCAGTGAAGGGACAGCTTACTACGAGCAGTACTTC
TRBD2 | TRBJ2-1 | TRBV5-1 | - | CASSISGTGYNEQFF | TGCGCCAGCAGCATAAGCGGGACGGGTTACAATGAGCAGTTCTTC
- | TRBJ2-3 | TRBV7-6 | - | CASSIQRTDTQYF | TGTGCCAGCAGCATACAGCGCACAGATACGCAGTATTTT